This record covers a single T cell receptor beta chain. The data were taken from a study of blood T cell repertoires in COVID-19. On the study more broadly: Samples came from the United States, Italy and Spain, spanning acute and convalescent COVID-19. Nucleic acid was either cDNA or gDNA, and it came from T cells, B-cell-depleted T cells, or PBMCs.

Germline CDR1 SEHNR, CDR2 FQNEAQ (reference sequence). The CDR3 is 16 amino acids. Trimming shortened V by 4 bases and J by 2 bases, and 15 bases separated the two germline ends. The cohort comprised adults aged about 18 to 100 years residing in about two dozen US areas. Donors were grouped by their self-reported clinical history. Here immunoSEQ multiplex PCR was the method, and the copy in TCRdb shows in-frame clones only, minus some. Of about 250,000 clones listed, approximately 89% were seen once; the top ten hold roughly 4%. The specimen sequenced was PBMCs or T cells enriched from blood (not recorded which). This sequence joins TRBV7-9 and TRBJ2-1, with D uncertain. This sequence originates from a woman aged 25 to 39 with acute COVID-19. The DNA for the CDR3 is TGTGCCAGCAGCTCAGACGACTCGGTCCCCTACAATGAGCAGTTCTTC. It encodes CASSSDDSVPYNEQFF.